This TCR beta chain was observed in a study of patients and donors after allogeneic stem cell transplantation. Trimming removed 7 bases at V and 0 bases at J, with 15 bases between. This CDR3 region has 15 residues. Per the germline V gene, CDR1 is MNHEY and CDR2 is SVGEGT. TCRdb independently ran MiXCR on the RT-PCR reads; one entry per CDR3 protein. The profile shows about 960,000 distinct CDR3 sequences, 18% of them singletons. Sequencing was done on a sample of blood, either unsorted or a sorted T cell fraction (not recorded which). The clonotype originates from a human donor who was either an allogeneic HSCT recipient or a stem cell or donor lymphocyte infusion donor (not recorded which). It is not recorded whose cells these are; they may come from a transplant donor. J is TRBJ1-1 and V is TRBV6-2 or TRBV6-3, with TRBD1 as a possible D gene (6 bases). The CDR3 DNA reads TGTGCCAGCACCTCCCTAGGACAGATGAACACTGAAGCTTTCTTT. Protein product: CASTSLGQMNTEAFF.